This T cell receptor (beta chain) came from a study of blood T cell repertoires in COVID-19. The table came from immunoSEQ multiplex PCR; TCRdb's copy has only in-frame clones and leaves some out. The table shows about 360,000 clones, with more than 75% occurring only once. Germline V gene data show CDR1 as SGHRS and CDR2 as YFSETQ. The CDR3 is 12 residues long. Trimming took off 4 bases at V and 8 bases at J, with 10 bases between the two ends. The sequence derives from a human donor with acute or convalescent COVID-19. The donor label of this sample is uncertain. Source material: peripheral blood. The V and J genes are TRBV5-1 and TRBJ2-1; D perhaps matches TRBD1 (6 bases). Here the CDR3 DNA reads TGCGCCAGCAGCGATCAGGGGTATGAGCAGTTCTTC. Its protein is CASSDQGYEQFF.